This T cell receptor beta chain was documented in a study of CD8 T cells in ankylosing spondylitis. The CDR3 is made up of 10 amino acids. Trimming removed 5 bases from V and 7 bases from J, with 5 bases in between. Germline assignment: CDR1 SGHVS and CDR2 FQNEAQ. Study-wide points: Characteristic of ankylosing spondylitis blood, it appeared, was a TCR beta motif comprising several highly homologous variants. Relatively rare in peripheral blood, disease-linked clones were also CD8+. Certain motif variants had earlier appeared in reactive arthritis synovial fluid and blood. Within matched ankylosing spondylitis synovial fluid, disease-linked clones were reportedly significantly enriched.

This clonotype was detected a few times. The antigen remains undetermined. A quantitative 5'-RACE method, one with molecular barcodes, was used to make TCR beta libraries. TCRdb re-called the 5' RACE reads through MiXCR, storing one row per CDR3 protein. The top ten hold roughly 0.51% of the sample, which has about 840,000 distinct CDR3 sequences, over 9.5% seen once. The clonotype comes from a male donor with ankylosing spondylitis. The sequencing input was blood, either unsorted or a sorted T cell fraction (not recorded which). This chain joins TRBV7-8 and TRBJ2-5; D unresolved. For the CDR3, the DNA is TGTGCCAGCAGCCCACGGACCCAGTACTTC. This encodes CASSPRTQYF.